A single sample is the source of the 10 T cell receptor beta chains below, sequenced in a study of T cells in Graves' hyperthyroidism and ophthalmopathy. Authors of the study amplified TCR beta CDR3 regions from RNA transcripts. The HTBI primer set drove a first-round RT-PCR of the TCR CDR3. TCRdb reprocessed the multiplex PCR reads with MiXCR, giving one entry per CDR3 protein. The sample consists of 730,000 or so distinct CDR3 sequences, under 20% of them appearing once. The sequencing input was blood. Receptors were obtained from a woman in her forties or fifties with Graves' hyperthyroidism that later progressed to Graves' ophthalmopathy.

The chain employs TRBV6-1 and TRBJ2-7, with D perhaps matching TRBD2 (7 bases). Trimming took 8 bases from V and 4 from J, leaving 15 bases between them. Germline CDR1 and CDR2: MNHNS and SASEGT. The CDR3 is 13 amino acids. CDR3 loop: CASLGGLGYEQYF. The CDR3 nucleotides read TGTGCCAGCTTGGGGGGGCTCGGATACGAGCAGTACTTC.

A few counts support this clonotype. DNA of the CDR3: TGTGCCAGCAGCCAGCCAGGGGACGAACTGGCGGCCGGGGAGCTGTTTTTT. This gives the protein CASSQPGDELAAGELFF. The gene calls are TRBV3-1 and TRBJ2-2, with D tentatively TRBD1 (6 bases). There are 17 residues in the CDR3. Germline V CDR1 and CDR2: LGHDT, YNNKEL (reference sequence). Trimming removed 3 bases at V and 6 bases at J, with 20 bases between.

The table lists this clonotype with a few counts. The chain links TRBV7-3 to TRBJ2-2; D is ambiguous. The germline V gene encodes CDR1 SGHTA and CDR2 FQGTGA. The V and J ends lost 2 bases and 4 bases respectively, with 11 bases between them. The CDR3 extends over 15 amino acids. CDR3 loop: CASSLLGSSTGELFF. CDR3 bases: TGTGCCAGCAGCTTACTGGGTAGCAGCACCGGGGAGCTGTTTTTT.

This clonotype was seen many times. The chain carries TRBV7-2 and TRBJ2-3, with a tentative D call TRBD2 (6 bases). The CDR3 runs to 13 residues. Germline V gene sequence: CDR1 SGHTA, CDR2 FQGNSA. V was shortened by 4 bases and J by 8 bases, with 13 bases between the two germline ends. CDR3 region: CASSSRDGGTQYF. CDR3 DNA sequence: TGTGCCAGCAGCTCCAGGGACGGGGGTACGCAGTATTTT.

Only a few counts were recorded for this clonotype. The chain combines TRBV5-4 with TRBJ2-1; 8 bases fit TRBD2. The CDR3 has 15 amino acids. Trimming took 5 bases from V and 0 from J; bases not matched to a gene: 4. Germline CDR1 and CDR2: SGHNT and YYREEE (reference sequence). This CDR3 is CASRPGGGSYNEQFF. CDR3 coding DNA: TGTGCCAGCAGACCGGGGGGGGGCTCCTACAATGAGCAGTTCTTC.

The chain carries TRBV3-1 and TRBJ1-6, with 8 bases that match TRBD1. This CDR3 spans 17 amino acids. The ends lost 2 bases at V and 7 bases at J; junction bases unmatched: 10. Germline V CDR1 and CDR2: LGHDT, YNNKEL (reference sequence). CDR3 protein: CASSQRSGGQVNSPLHF. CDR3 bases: TGTGCCAGCAGCCAACGGAGCGGGGGACAGGTAAATTCACCCCTCCACTTT.

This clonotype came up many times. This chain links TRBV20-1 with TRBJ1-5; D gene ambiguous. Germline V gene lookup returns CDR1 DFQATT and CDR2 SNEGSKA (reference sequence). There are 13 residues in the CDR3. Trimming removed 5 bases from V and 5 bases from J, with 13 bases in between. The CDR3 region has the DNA TGCAGTGCTCCCTTCGAGGGCGATCAGCCCCAGCATTTT. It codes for CSAPFEGDQPQHF.

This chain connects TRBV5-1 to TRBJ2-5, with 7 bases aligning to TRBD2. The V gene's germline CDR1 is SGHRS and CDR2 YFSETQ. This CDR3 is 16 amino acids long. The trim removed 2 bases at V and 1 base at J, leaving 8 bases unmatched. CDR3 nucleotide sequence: TGCGCCAGCAGCTTTGCCGGGACTACCTTCCAAGAGACCCAGTACTTC. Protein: CASSFAGTTFQETQYF.

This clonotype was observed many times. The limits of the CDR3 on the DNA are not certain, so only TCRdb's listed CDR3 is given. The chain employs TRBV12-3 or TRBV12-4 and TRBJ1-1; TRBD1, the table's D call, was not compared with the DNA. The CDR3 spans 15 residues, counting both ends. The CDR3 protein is CASSSSTGPNTEAFF.

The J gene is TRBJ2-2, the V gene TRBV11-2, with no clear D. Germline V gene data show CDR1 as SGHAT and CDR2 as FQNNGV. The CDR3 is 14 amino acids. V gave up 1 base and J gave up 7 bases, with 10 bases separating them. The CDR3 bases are TGTGCCAGCAGCTTAGGGGCACAGAGCGGGGAGCTGTTTTTT. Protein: CASSLGAQSGELFF.